Listed here are 17 T cell receptor beta chains from one sample, sequenced in a study of cytomegalovirus exposure and HLA in healthy donors. The PCR was carried out with 60 Vbeta primers and 13 Jbeta primers. Measured with immunoSEQ multiplex PCR; TCRdb has only the in-frame clones, and not every one. Here the sample spans roughly 200,000 clones, 65% to 90% being singletons. The sequencing input was PBMCs. The receptor set was obtained from a woman aged 45-59 years in good health and CMV-seronegative.

The rearrangement links TRBV9 to TRBJ2-5, with TRBD1 matching over 7 bases. Germline loops: CDR1 SGDLS, CDR2 YYNGEE. This CDR3 region has 14 residues. V was clipped by 4 bases and J by 1 base; unmatched bases: 4. CDR3 amino acids: CASSPRQGQETQYF. In DNA, the CDR3 is TGTGCCAGCAGCCCTCGACAGGGCCAAGAGACCCAGTACTTC.

This CDR3 is CAISDGGRISSYEQYF. CDR3 nucleotides: TGTGCCATCAGTGATGGTGGGAGGATTAGCTCCTACGAGCAGTACTTC. The chain is built from TRBV10-3 and TRBJ2-7; D may be TRBD2 (6 bases). This CDR3 contains 16 residues. V lost 3 bases and J lost 0, with 15 bases in between. Germline V gene data show CDR1 as ENHRY and CDR2 as SYGVKD.

The V call is TRBV4-1, the J call TRBJ2-1, with 8 bases identical to TRBD2. The CDR3 length is 17 residues. CDR1 MGHRA and CDR2 YSYEKL come from the germline V gene. With V trimmed by 1 base and J by 7 bases, 12 bases remained unmatched. The CDR3 loop reads CASSQGTGGTRLNEQFF. The CDR3 bases are TGCGCCAGCAGCCAAGGTACAGGCGGGACTAGGTTAAATGAGCAGTTCTTC.

CDR3 nucleotide sequence: TGTGCCAGCAGTCGGACAGAGACGAACACCGGGGAGCTGTTTTTT. Translation gives CASSRTETNTGELFF. The rearrangement joins TRBV6-6 to TRBJ2-2, with D possibly matching TRBD1 (6 bases). Trimming took off 5 bases at V and 0 bases at J, with 10 bases between the two ends. The CDR3 spans 15 residues. The V gene's germline CDR1 is MNHNY and CDR2 SVGAGI (reference sequence).

This chain joins TRBV28 and TRBJ2-1; weak D call: TRBD2 (5 bases). Deletions cut 6 bases from V and 9 bases from J, with 18 bases between. The CDR3 contains 14 residues. CDR1 MDHEN and CDR2 SYDVKM come from the germline V gene. CDR3 nucleotides: TGTGCCAGCAGGGGCACTAGTCGGAATCTTGAGCAGTTCTTC. Its translation: CASRGTSRNLEQFF.

The rearrangement uses TRBV4-2 and TRBJ2-7; D is unclear. The CDR3 totals 13 residues. The V gene lost 0 bases and the J gene lost 4 bases, with 7 bases spanning the gap. Germline-derived CDR1 and CDR2 are LGHNA and YNFKEQ. As DNA, the CDR3 is TGTGCCAGCAGCCAAGATCCCCTTTACGAGCAGTACTTC. Its translation: CASSQDPLYEQYF.

V gene TRBV19 combines with J gene TRBJ1-5; 9 positions match TRBD1. There are 15 residues in the CDR3. Germline V lookup: CDR1 LNHDA, CDR2 SQIVND (reference sequence). With V trimmed by 8 bases and J by 5 bases, 10 bases remained unmatched. CDR3 coding DNA: TGTGCCAGTGGACCGGGACAGGGAAGCGATCAGCCCCAGCATTTT. This encodes CASGPGQGSDQPQHF.

This chain connects TRBV5-1 to TRBJ2-7, with 8 bases fitting TRBD1. The CDR3 totals 15 residues. V lost 5 bases, J lost 2 bases, and 9 bases stayed unmatched. Germline loops: CDR1 SGHRS, CDR2 YFSETQ. The CDR3 nucleotides are TGCGCCAGCAGACCTACAGGGGGAGGACCCTACGAGCAGTACTTC. Its protein is CASRPTGGGPYEQYF.

In this sample, this clone turned up once. The rearrangement joins TRBV15 to TRBJ2-6; possibly TRBD2 for D (5 bases). V dropped 1 base and J dropped 2 bases, with 6 bases sitting between them. There are 15 residues in the CDR3. Germline V gene sequence: CDR1 LNHNV, CDR2 YYDKDF (reference sequence). In DNA form, the CDR3 reads TGTGCCACCAGCAGAGCGGGAACTGGGGCCAACGTCCTGACTTTC. Translation: CATSRAGTGANVLTF.

This chain joins TRBV4-2 and TRBJ1-2, with a weak D call TRBD1 (5 bases). Germline loops: CDR1 LGHNA, CDR2 YNFKEQ. This CDR3 comprises 13 residues. Trimming took 6 bases from V and 0 from J, leaving 8 bases between them. This chain's CDR3 is CASRAGTNYGYTF. In DNA, the CDR3 is TGTGCCAGCAGGGCAGGGACTAACTATGGCTACACCTTC.

The chain is built from TRBV5-1 and TRBJ1-2; 10 bases agree with TRBD1. This CDR3 comprises 13 residues. Germline values: CDR1 SGHRS, CDR2 YFSETQ. V lost 4 bases, J lost 8 bases, and 5 bases stayed unmatched. CDR3 bases: TGCGCCAGCAGCCCGGGACAGGGGTTGGGCTACACCTTC. Residues: CASSPGQGLGYTF.

J is TRBJ2-2 and V is TRBV28, with TRBD2 matching over 7 bases. The V gene's germline CDR1 is MDHEN and CDR2 SYDVKM. The CDR3 runs 15 residues. With 6 bases clipped from V and 5 bases from J, the junction kept 9 bases outside the gene matches. CDR3 amino acids: CASSLGGVGTGELFF. CDR3 DNA: TGTGCCAGCAGCTTGGGGGGGGTTGGGACCGGGGAGCTGTTTTTT.

Only a few counts were recorded for this clone. The chain recombines TRBV28 with TRBJ1-2; TRBD1 matches 7 bases. The CDR3 covers 12 residues. Unmatched junction bases numbered 8, after V lost 8 bases and J lost 8 bases. The germline V gene encodes CDR1 MDHEN and CDR2 SYDVKM. The CDR3 DNA reads as TGTGCCAGCGGTTCCGGGACAGTAGGCTACACCTTC. Its protein product is CASGSGTVGYTF.

The chain recombines TRBV5-4 with TRBJ2-1, with a possible D match to TRBD1 (6 bases). There are 16 residues in the CDR3. Germline V gives CDR1 SGHNT, CDR2 YYREEE (reference sequence). V dropped 3 bases and J dropped 3 bases, with 16 bases sitting between them. For the CDR3, the DNA is TGTGCCAGCAGCTCCACAGGGCGGACTGGCTACAATGAGCAGTTCTTC. Amino acids: CASSSTGRTGYNEQFF. Drawing the rest from reference TRBV5-4 and TRBJ2-1, the complete variable domain is ETGVTQSPTHLIKTRGQQVTLRCSSQSGHNTVSWYQQALGQGPQFIFQYYREEENGRGNFPPRFSGLQFPNYSSELNVNALELDDSALYLCASSSTGRTGYNEQFFGPGTRLTVL.

The V and J genes are TRBV19 and TRBJ1-1; 8 bases align to TRBD1. Germline assignment: CDR1 LNHDA and CDR2 SQIVND (reference sequence). This CDR3 comprises 14 residues. Trimming took 4 bases from V and 5 from J; bases not matched to a gene: 6. Here the CDR3 DNA reads TGTGCCAGTAGTACGGGACAGGTGAGGACTGAAGCTTTCTTT. Translating it yields CASSTGQVRTEAFF.

V gene TRBV6-5 combines with J gene TRBJ2-7, with 10 bases identical to TRBD2. This CDR3 region has 15 residues. Germline V gene data show CDR1 as MNHEY and CDR2 as SVGAGI. The trim removed 2 bases at V and 3 bases at J, leaving 4 bases unmatched. CDR3 protein: CASSYVASGSYEQYF. The CDR3 DNA sequence: TGTGCCAGCAGTTACGTGGCTAGCGGGAGCTACGAGCAGTACTTC.

The rearrangement uses TRBV18 and TRBJ2-7, with 7 bases fitting TRBD2. Germline V lookup: CDR1 KGHSH, CDR2 LQKENI. The CDR3 is 14 amino acids. Unmatched junction bases numbered 8, after V lost 6 bases and J lost 3 bases. As DNA, the CDR3 is TGTGCCAGCTCCCCCAGCGGGGTTCTCTACGAGCAGTACTTC. It yields the protein CASSPSGVLYEQYF.